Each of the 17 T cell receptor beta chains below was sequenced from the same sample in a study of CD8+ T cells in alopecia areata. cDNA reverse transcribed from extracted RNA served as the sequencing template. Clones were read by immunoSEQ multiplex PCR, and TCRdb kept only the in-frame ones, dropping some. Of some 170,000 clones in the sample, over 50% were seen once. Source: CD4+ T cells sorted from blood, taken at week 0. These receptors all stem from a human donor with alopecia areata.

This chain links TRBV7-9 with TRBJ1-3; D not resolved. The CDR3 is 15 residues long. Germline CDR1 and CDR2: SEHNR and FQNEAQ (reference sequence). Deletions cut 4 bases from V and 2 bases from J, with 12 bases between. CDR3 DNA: TGTGCCAGCAGCTCCAGGACCGTAGCTGGAAACACCATATATTTT. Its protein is CASSSRTVAGNTIYF.

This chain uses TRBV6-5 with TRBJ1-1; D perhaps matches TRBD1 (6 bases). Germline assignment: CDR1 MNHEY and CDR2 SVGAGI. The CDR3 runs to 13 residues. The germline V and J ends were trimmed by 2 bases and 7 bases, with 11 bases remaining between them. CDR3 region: CASSYREQGEAFF. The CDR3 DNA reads TGTGCCAGCAGTTACAGGGAACAGGGTGAAGCTTTCTTT.

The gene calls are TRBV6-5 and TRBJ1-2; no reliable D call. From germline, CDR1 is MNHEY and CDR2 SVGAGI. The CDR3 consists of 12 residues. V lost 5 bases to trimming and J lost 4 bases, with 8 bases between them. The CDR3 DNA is TGTGCCAGCAGTGAGGGCAGCTATGGCTACACCTTC. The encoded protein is CASSEGSYGYTF.

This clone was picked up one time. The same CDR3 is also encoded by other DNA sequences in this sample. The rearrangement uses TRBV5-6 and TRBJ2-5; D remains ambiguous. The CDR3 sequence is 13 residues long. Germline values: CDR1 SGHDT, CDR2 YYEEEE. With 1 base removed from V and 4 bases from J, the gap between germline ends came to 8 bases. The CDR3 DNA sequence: TGTGCCAGCAGCTTGAGGTCAGGAGAGACCCAGTACTTC. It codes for CASSLRSGETQYF.

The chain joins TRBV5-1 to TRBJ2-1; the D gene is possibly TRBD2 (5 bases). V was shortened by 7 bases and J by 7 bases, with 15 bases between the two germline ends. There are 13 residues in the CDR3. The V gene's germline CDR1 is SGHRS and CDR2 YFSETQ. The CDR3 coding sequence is TGCGCCAGCGACGCGGGCCTGTTGAATGAGCAGTTCTTC. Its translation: CASDAGLLNEQFF.

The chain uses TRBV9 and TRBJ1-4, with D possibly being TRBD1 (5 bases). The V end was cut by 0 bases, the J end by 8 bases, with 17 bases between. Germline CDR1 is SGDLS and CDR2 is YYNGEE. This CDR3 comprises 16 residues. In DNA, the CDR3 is TGTGCCAGCAGCGTAGCCTTATCTCGGGACGGGGAAAAACTGTTTTTT. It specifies CASSVALSRDGEKLFF.

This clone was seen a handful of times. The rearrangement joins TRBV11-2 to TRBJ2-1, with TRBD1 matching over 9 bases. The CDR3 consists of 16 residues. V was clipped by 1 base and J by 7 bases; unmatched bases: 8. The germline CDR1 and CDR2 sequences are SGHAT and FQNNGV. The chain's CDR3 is CASSLVSGTGTNEQFF. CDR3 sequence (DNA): TGTGCCAGCAGCTTAGTCTCCGGGACAGGGACTAATGAGCAGTTCTTC.

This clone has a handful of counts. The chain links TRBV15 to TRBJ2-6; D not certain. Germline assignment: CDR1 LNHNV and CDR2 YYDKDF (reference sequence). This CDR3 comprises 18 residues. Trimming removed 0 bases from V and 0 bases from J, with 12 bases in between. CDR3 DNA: TGTGCCACCAGCAGAGATCTGGGAACCCTCTCTGGGGCCAACGTCCTGACTTTC. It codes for CATSRDLGTLSGANVLTF.

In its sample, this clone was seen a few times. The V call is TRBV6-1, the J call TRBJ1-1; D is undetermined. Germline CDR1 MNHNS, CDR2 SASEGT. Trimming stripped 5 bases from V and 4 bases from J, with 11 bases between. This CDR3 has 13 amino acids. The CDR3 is CASSPLTVTEAFF. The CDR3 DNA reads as TGTGCCAGCAGTCCCCTCACGGTCACTGAAGCTTTCTTT.

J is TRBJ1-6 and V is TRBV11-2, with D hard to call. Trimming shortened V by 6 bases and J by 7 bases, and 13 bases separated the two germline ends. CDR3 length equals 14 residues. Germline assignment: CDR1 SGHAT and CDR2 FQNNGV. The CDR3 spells CASRAEGSNSPLHF. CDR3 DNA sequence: TGTGCCAGCAGGGCTGAGGGATCCAATTCACCCCTCCACTTT.

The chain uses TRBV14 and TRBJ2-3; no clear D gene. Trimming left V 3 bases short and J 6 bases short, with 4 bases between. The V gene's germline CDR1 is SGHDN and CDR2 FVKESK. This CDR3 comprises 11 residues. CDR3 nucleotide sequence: TGTGCCAGCAGCCATTTTGATACGCAGTATTTT. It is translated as CASSHFDTQYF.

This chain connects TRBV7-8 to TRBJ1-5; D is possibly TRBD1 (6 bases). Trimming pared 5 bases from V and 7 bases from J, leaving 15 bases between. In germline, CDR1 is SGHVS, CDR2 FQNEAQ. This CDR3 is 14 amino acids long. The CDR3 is CASSRGGGRQPQHF. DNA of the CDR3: TGTGCCAGCAGCCGAGGGGGGGGACGGCAGCCCCAGCATTTT.

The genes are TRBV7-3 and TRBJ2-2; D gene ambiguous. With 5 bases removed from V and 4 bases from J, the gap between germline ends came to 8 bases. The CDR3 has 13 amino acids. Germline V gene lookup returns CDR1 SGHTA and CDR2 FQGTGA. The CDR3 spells CASSGAVTGELFF. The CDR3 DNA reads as TGTGCCAGCAGCGGCGCTGTCACCGGGGAGCTGTTTTTT.

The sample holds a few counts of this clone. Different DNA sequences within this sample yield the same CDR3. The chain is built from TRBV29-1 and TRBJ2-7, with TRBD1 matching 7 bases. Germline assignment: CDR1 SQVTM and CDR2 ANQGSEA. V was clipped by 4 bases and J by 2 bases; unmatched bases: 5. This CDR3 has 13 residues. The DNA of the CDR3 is TGCAGCGTTGGTAACAGGGGAACCTACGAGCAGTACTTC. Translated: CSVGNRGTYEQYF.

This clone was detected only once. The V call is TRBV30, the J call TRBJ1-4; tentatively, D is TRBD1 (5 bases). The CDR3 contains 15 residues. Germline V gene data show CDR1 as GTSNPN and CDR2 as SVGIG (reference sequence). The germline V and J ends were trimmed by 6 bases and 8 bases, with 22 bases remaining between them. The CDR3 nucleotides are TGTGCCTGCCCAGCGCAAGGGGCAGGGAAGGAAAAACTGTTTTTT. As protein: CACPAQGAGKEKLFF.

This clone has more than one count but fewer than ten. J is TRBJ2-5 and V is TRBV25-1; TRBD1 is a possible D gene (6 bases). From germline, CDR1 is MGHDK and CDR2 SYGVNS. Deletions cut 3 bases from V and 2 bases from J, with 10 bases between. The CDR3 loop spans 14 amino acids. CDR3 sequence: CASSETGDQETQYF. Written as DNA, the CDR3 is TGTGCCAGCAGTGAGACAGGAGATCAAGAGACCCAGTACTTC.

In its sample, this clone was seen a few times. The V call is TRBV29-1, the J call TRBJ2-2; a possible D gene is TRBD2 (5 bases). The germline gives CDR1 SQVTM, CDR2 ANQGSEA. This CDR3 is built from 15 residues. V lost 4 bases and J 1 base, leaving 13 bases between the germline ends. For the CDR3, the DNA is TGCAGCGTTGCTTTACCGGGAAAGAACACCGGGGAGCTGTTTTTT. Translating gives CSVALPGKNTGELFF.